These T cell receptor beta chains were read from a single sample in a study of blood T cell repertoires in COVID-19. The protocol was immunoSEQ multiplex PCR, while the TCRdb copy is restricted to in-frame clones and leaves out a portion. The table lists about 220,000 clones, just over 85% of them singletons. The sequenced material came from peripheral blood. These receptors were taken from a man between 25 and 39 years old who had recovered from COVID-19. The conserved cysteine and the conserved F or W are not part of the CDR3 here. The order of the fields is V gene, J gene, CDR3 protein.

v_call: TRBV6-5; j_call: TRBJ2-3; cdr3_aa: ASRQMDRRTDTQY
v_call: TRBV12-3/TRBV12-4; j_call: TRBJ1-4; cdr3_aa: ASSLPSNEKLF
v_call: TRBV15; j_call: TRBJ2-7; cdr3_aa: ATSSLTSGGPYEQY
v_call: TRBV24-1; j_call: TRBJ1-2; cdr3_aa: ATSDAGGYGYT
v_call: TRBV7-9; j_call: TRBJ2-7; cdr3_aa: ASSPNSGFYEQY
v_call: TRBV4-3; j_call: TRBJ1-4; cdr3_aa: ASSQYGQGVEKLF
v_call: TRBV7-9; j_call: TRBJ2-7; cdr3_aa: ASSLALRPSGEGPYEQY
v_call: TRBV11-2; j_call: TRBJ1-4; cdr3_aa: ASSSGQDNEKLF
v_call: TRBV13; j_call: TRBJ2-1; cdr3_aa: ASSLVRTQQF
v_call: TRBV29-1; j_call: TRBJ1-4; cdr3_aa: SVDTGSNEKLF
v_call: TRBV6-5; j_call: TRBJ1-5; cdr3_aa: ASRTGARSQPQH
v_call: TRBV7-9; j_call: TRBJ1-2; cdr3_aa: ASSLGGTGGSVDYGYT
v_call: TRBV30; j_call: TRBJ1-1; cdr3_aa: AWSAAAEAF
v_call: TRBV18; j_call: TRBJ2-6; cdr3_aa: ASSPPNRGPRANVLT
v_call: TRBV2; j_call: TRBJ2-7; cdr3_aa: ASSPKHRAESSYEQY
v_call: TRBV7-2; j_call: TRBJ2-5; cdr3_aa: ASSWTGTSGGFETQY
v_call: TRBV30; j_call: TRBJ2-3; cdr3_aa: AWSVQAGGPDTQY
v_call: TRBV28; j_call: TRBJ1-2; cdr3_aa: ASSLFTGQGYGYT
v_call: TRBV11-2; j_call: TRBJ1-3; cdr3_aa: ASNSLGGGDTIY
v_call: TRBV13; j_call: TRBJ2-3; cdr3_aa: ASSYPSLAYTSTDTQY
v_call: TRBV5-1; j_call: TRBJ2-2; cdr3_aa: ASNDRDTGELF
v_call: TRBV5-6; j_call: TRBJ2-3; cdr3_aa: ASSLLGGGFTDTQY